Listed below are T cell receptor beta chains from one sample, sequenced in a study of beta chain features in type 1 diabetes. Sequenced by immunoSEQ multiplex PCR; TCRdb stores in-frame clones only, minus some. Of approximately 43,000 clones in the sample, 60% to 75% are singletons; the top ten hold about 1.6%. Sequenced: Tregs from blood. Receptor source: a man aged 25-40 years with type 1 diabetes. Some clones in this sample may be carry-over from other donors' samples. CDR3s include the opening cysteine and the closing phenylalanine or tryptophan. The D gene is left open where the match is weak. Where a row states a size, it is once, few, many or the class of an expanded clone; other rows omit it.

TRBJ2-1,TRBD2,TRBV7-9,-,TGTGCCAGCAGCAAAAGCGGGAGGGCCGGCAATGAGCAGTTCTTC,CASSKSGRAGNEQFF
TRBJ1-1,TRBD1,TRBV18,once,TGTGCCAGCTCACCATTACAGGGGTCGACTGAAGCTTTCTTT,CASSPLQGSTEAFF
TRBJ1-2,-,TRBV2,-,TGTGCCAGCAGGGCATACAGGACAGAACTTACCCGTCGCTATGGCTACACCTTC,CASRAYRTELTRRYGYTF
TRBJ1-2,-,TRBV25-1,-,TGTGCCAGCAGTGAACAGGGAGGGAACTATGGCTACACCTTC,CASSEQGGNYGYTF
TRBJ2-7,TRBD1,TRBV6-1,-,TGTGCCAGCAGTGAAATATTTGGGACAGGGGTGAGAGACGAGCAGTACTTC,CASSEIFGTGVRDEQYF
TRBJ2-5,TRBD2,TRBV9,-,TGTGCCAGCAGCCCAACTAGCGGGGGGGCCCCCCAAGAGACCCAGTACTTC,CASSPTSGGAPQETQYF
TRBJ2-5,TRBD2,TRBV5-1,-,TGCGCCAGCAGCTTCGCTAGCGGCCAAGAGACCCAGTACTTC,CASSFASGQETQYF
TRBJ2-5,TRBD1,TRBV5-1,-,TGCGCCAGCAGCGGGACAGGGGCCGCGACCCAGTACTTC,CASSGTGAATQYF
TRBJ2-3,-,TRBV7-9,once,TGTGCCAGCAGCTTAGGGAGGGCGGCTCTTCTCACAGATACGCAGTATTTT,CASSLGRAALLTDTQYF
TRBJ1-6,TRBD1,TRBV5-4,-,TGTGCCAGCAGCTTGTGGGACAGGGTAGGGAATTCACCCCTCCACTTT,CASSLWDRVGNSPLHF
TRBJ2-1,TRBD2,TRBV7-2,-,TGTGCCAGCAGCTTAGTGGGCGGGGGGGCCAGAAATGAGCAGTTCTTC,CASSLVGGGARNEQFF
TRBJ2-3,TRBD2,TRBV7-3,few,TGTGCCAGCAGTCGGACTAGCGGTGCAGTCTGGTATTTT,CASSRTSGAVWYF
TRBJ1-5,-,TRBV10-3,few,TGTGCCATCAGTGCAGGGCACGGCAATCAGCCCCAGCATTTT,CAISAGHGNQPQHF
TRBJ1-4,-,TRBV6-6,few,TGTGCCAGCAGTTACTCGTGGACAGAAGAAAAACTGTTTTTT,CASSYSWTEEKLFF
TRBJ1-1,-,TRBV10-2,few,TGCGCCAGCAGGTTCCAGGTGAACACTGAAGCTTTCTTT,CASRFQVNTEAFF
TRBJ2-2,-,TRBV9,-,TGTGCCAGCAGCTCCTTTGCAGGGACCGGGGAGCTGTTTTTT,CASSSFAGTGELFF
TRBJ2-7,TRBD2,TRBV18,-,TGTGCCAGCTCACCAGGACTAGCGGGGCCCTACGAGCAGTACTTC,CASSPGLAGPYEQYF
TRBJ2-1,TRBD2,TRBV5-1,few,TGCGCCAGCAGCTTGGAGCGGGGGGTGATGAATGAGCAGTTCTTC,CASSLERGVMNEQFF
TRBJ1-5,-,TRBV5-1,-,TGCGCCAGCAGCTTGACAGGGAATAGCAATCAGCCCCAGCATTTT,CASSLTGNSNQPQHF
TRBJ1-5,-,TRBV7-3,-,TGTGCCAGCAGCTTAGTAGTGAGCAATCAGCCCCAGCATTTT,CASSLVVSNQPQHF
TRBJ1-1,TRBD1,TRBV18,-,TGTGCCAGCTCACCCGGGACAGGGAGTACTGAAGCTTTCTTT,CASSPGTGSTEAFF
TRBJ2-1,TRBD2,TRBV7-6,-,TGTGCCAGCAGCCCATTCGGGAGGGGATACAATGAGCAGTTCTTC,CASSPFGRGYNEQFF
TRBJ1-2,TRBD1,TRBV11-2,-,TGTGCCAGCAGCTTAGTGGCAGGGGGGAACTATGGCTACACCTTC,CASSLVAGGNYGYTF
TRBJ1-4,TRBD1,TRBV6-6,-,TGTGCCAGCACCGGACAGGGAAAAAAACTGTTTTTT,CASTGQGKKLFF
TRBJ1-2,-,TRBV5-6,-,TGTGCCAGCAGCTTCAGGGATTACTATGGCTACACCTTC,CASSFRDYYGYTF
TRBJ2-5,TRBD1,TRBV7-2,few,TGTGCCAGCAGCCGATTTGGGACAGGGGAGACCCAGTACTTC,CASSRFGTGETQYF